A single sample gave rise to the 2 T cell receptor beta chains below, sequenced in a study of T cell responses to AZD1222 COVID-19 vaccine. Profiled with immunoSEQ multiplex PCR; TCRdb holds only in-frame clones, not every one. The sample shows approximately 100,000 clones, about 90% of them seen only once. Source: peripheral blood, taken 28 days after the second AZD1222 dose. All receptors come from an adult who received the AZD1222 COVID-19 vaccine.

This clone has only one observation. The J gene is TRBJ2-3, the V gene TRBV6-2 or TRBV6-3; 11 bases line up with TRBD2. Trimming removed 0 bases from V and 6 bases from J; junction bases left unmatched: 8. CDR1 is MNHEY and CDR2 is SVGEGT in the germline V gene. The CDR3 sequence is 17 residues long. The CDR3 coding sequence is TGTGCCAGCAGTTACTCGATAGCGGGAGGGCCTTATGATACGCAGTATTTT. Translating gives CASSYSIAGGPYDTQYF.

V usage is TRBV3-1 (or the pseudogene TRBV3-2) and J usage is TRBJ1-2; 8 nucleotides match TRBD1. Germline trimming cut 5 bases from V and 7 bases from J; bases unmatched to any gene: 3. The CDR3 extends over 12 amino acids. CDR1 is LGHDT and CDR2 is YNNKEL in the germline V gene (reference sequence). The CDR3 sequence: CASSGQGSGYTF. CDR3 sequence (DNA): TGTGCCAGCAGCGGACAGGGCAGTGGCTACACCTTC.